This T cell receptor beta chain comes out of a study of shared clonotypes between healthy human individuals. Per the authors' pipeline: Junction-only sequences produced by ImmunoSEQ had no quality scores, so filtering differed. Here immunoSEQ multiplex PCR was the method, and the copy in TCRdb shows in-frame clones only, minus some. D and trimming were read from the DNA, whereas the V and J calls and clone size are those reported in that table. The table shows roughly 410,000 clones, with 95% to 97% occurring only once. CDR1 SNHLY and CDR2 FYNNEI come from the germline V gene. V lost 7 bases and J lost 0, with 10 bases in between. The CDR3 is 13 amino acids.

This clonotype was obtained from a man aged 25 to 40 in good health. The sequenced sample consisted of memory CD8+ T cells sorted from blood. Specified subset: CD45RO+ cells pooled with CCR7-negative TemRA cells. The chain has TRBV2 and TRBJ2-7; the D is unclear. CDR3 DNA: TGTGCCAGCATCTCGGGCAGCTCCTACGAGCAGTACTTC. Translated, it gives CASISGSSYEQYF.